The rows below give T cell receptor beta chains drawn from one sample of a study of long-term antiretroviral therapy in people with HIV. Clones were read by immunoSEQ multiplex PCR, and TCRdb kept only the in-frame ones, dropping some. The sample carries about 14,000 clones, 80% recorded once. Source: unsorted PBMCs, taken 3.2 years before starting antiretroviral therapy. The receptors shown here come from a man aged 35-49 years with HIV. Both conserved end residues are part of each CDR3. The order of the fields is V gene, CDR3 length, clone size, J gene, D gene, CDR3 DNA, CDR3 protein. A D gene is named only where the DNA matches it firmly. Only some rows state a clone size, as once, few, many or a class for expanded clones.

TRBV19	14	NA	TRBJ2-1	NA	TGTGCCAGTAGTATTACCCCTACCTACAATGAGCAGTTCTTC	CASSITPTYNEQFF
TRBV19	12	NA	TRBJ1-1	NA	TGTGCCAGTAGAAACACGAACACTGAAGCTTTCTTT	CASRNTNTEAFF
TRBV5-1	15	NA	TRBJ2-7	TRBD2	TGCGCCAGCAGCTTGCTGGAGGGAGGGATATACGAGCAGTACTTC	CASSLLEGGIYEQYF
TRBV19	15	NA	TRBJ1-5	NA	TGTGCCAGTACTGACTTGGGCGTGGGCAATCAGCCCCAGCATTTT	CASTDLGVGNQPQHF
TRBV6-5	15	NA	TRBJ1-1	NA	TGTGCCAGCAGTTACTCACCGGGCATGAACACTGAAGCTTTCTTT	CASSYSPGMNTEAFF
TRBV5-1	14	NA	TRBJ1-1	TRBD1	TGCGCCAGCAGCTTCGGACAGGGGAACACTGAAGCTTTCTTT	CASSFGQGNTEAFF
TRBV5-1	12	few	TRBJ1-2	NA	TGCGCCAGCAGAATCGAAACAGGCGGCTACACCTTC	CASRIETGGYTF
TRBV6-6	13	NA	TRBJ2-3	NA	TGTGCCAGCAGTTACTCGTCCGCAGATACGCAGTATTTT	CASSYSSADTQYF
TRBV4-2	16	NA	TRBJ2-1	TRBD2	TGTGCCAGCAGCCCGATAGCGGGGGGCCGCTACAATGAGCAGTTCTTC	CASSPIAGGRYNEQFF
TRBV10-3	12	NA	TRBJ1-1	NA	TGTGCCATCGCACGGCGCGACACTGAAGCTTTCTTT	CAIARRDTEAFF
TRBV5-1	12	few	TRBJ2-3	NA	TGCGCCAGCAGCCAGGAGGGAAGTACGCAGTATTTT	CASSQEGSTQYF
TRBV5-1	17	NA	TRBJ1-2	NA	TGCGCCAGCAGCTTGGTCGATTCAATGACAGGACCTTATGGCTACACCTTC	CASSLVDSMTGPYGYTF
TRBV7-8	17	NA	TRBJ1-2	TRBD1	TGTGCCAGCAGCCCACCCGGGACAGGTTCCTCAGGGGGGGGCTACACCTTC	CASSPPGTGSSGGGYTF
TRBV29-1	15	NA	TRBJ1-1	NA	TGCAGCGTTGGCTCGGGACACGGAAAGAACACTGAAGCTTTCTTT	CSVGSGHGKNTEAFF
TRBV29-1	13	few	TRBJ2-7	TRBD2	TGCAGCGTCATCCCGAGCGGGGGGAACGAGCAGTACTTC	CSVIPSGGNEQYF
TRBV6-1	14	once	TRBJ2-6	NA	TGTGCCAGTAAACAGGTCTCTGGGGCCAACGTCCTGACTTTC	CASKQVSGANVLTF